The sequence of this TCR beta chain was determined in a study of cytomegalovirus exposure and HLA in healthy donors. Amplification used 60 Vbeta primers and 13 Jbeta primers. Sequencing was performed with immunoSEQ multiplex PCR; in TCRdb, only in-frame clones are kept and a portion is missing. The sample lists fewer than 200,000 clones; roughly 90% were seen once. This receptor was taken from a boy younger than 10 in good health and CMV-seronegative. Sequenced: PBMCs.

The CDR3 DNA reads as TGTGCCAGCAGCCTCTCCCTCAATCAGCCCCAGCATTTT. Translating it yields CASSLSLNQPQHF. The chain couples TRBV7-9 to TRBJ1-5; unclear D gene. Trimming cost V 5 bases and J 3 bases, with 8 bases left between them. CDR3 length: 13 amino acids. Germline V gene lookup returns CDR1 SEHNR and CDR2 FQNEAQ (reference sequence).